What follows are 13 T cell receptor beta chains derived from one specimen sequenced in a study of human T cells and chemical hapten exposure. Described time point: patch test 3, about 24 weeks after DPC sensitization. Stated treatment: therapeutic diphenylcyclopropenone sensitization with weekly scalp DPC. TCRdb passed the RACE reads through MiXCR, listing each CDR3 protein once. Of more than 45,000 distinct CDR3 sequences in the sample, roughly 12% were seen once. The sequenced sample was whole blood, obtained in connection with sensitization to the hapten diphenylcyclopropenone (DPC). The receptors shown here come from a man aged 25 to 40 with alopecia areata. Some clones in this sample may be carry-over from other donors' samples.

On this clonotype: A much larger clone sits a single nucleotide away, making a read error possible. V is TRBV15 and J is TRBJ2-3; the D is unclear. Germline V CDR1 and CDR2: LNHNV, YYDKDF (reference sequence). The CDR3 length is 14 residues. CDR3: CTTSRFGSTDTQYF. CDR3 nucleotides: TGTACCACCAGCAGGTTCGGGTCCACAGATACGCAGTATTTT.

This chain's CDR3 is CASSQGQGVTEAFF. The CDR3 DNA follows: TGTGCCAGCAGCCAAGGACAGGGGGTCACTGAAGCTTTCTTT. This sequence joins TRBV3-1 and TRBJ1-1; 9 bases agree with TRBD1. The CDR3 is made up of 14 amino acids. Germline CDR1 and CDR2: LGHDT and YNNKEL (reference sequence). With V trimmed by 1 base and J by 4 bases, 1 base remained unmatched.

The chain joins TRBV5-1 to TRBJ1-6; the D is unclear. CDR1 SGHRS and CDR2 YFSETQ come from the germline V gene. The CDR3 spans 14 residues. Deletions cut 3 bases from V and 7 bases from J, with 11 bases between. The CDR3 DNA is TGCGCCAGCAGCTCTAACCCGCCGAATTCACCCCTCCACTTT. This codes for CASSSNPPNSPLHF.

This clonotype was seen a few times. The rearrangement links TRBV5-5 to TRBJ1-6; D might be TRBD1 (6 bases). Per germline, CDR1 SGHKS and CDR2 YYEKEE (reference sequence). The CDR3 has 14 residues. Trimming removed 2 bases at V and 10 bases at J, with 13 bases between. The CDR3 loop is CASSFLEGESPLHF. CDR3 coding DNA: TGTGCCAGCAGCTTCTTGGAGGGGGAATCACCCCTCCACTTT.

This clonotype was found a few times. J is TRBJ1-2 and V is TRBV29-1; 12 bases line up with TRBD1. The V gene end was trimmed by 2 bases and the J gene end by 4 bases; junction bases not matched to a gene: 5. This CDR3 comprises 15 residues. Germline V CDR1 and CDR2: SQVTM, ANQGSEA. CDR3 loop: CSVERDRGQSYGYTF. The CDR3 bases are TGCAGCGTTGAAAGGGACAGGGGGCAGAGCTATGGCTACACCTTC.

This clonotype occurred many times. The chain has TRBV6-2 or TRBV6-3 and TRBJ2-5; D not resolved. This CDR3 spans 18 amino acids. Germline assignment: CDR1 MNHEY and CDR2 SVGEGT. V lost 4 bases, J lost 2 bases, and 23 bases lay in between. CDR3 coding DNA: TGTGCCAGCAGTTTTCTTATGGCCGGAGTGTCAGCACAAGAGACCCAGTACTTC. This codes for CASSFLMAGVSAQETQYF.

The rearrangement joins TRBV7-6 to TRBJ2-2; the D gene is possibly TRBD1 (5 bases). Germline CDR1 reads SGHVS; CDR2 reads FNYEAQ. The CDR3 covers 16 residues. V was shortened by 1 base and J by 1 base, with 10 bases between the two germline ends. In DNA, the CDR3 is TGTGCCAGCAGCTTAGGAGGCAGGGAGAACACCGGGGAGCTGTTTTTT. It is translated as CASSLGGRENTGELFF.

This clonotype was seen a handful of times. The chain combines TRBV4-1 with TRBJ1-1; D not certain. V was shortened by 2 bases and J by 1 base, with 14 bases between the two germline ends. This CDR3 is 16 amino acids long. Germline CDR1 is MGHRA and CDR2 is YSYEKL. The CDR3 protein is CASSQSLAPPNTEAFF. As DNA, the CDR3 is TGCGCCAGCAGCCAATCTTTAGCCCCGCCGAACACTGAAGCTTTCTTT.

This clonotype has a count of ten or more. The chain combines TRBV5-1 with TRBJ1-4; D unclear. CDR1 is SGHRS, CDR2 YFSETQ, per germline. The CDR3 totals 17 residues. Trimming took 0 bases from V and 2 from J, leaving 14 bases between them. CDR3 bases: TGCGCCAGCAGCTTGGAACAGAAGTGGTCCACTAATGAAAAACTGTTTTTT. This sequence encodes CASSLEQKWSTNEKLFF.

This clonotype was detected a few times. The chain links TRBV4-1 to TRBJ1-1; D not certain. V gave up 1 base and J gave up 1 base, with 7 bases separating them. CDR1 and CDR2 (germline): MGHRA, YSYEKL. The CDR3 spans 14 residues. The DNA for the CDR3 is TGCGCCAGCAGCCAAGCTCAGAAGAACACTGAAGCTTTCTTT. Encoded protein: CASSQAQKNTEAFF.

CDR3 residues: CASSQLQGSQETQYF. The CDR3 DNA is TGCGCCAGCAGCCAACTTCAGGGGAGCCAAGAGACCCAGTACTTC. The chain recombines TRBV4-3 with TRBJ2-5; weak D call: TRBD1 (6 bases). Trimming took 2 bases from V and 1 from J, leaving 11 bases between them. The CDR3 length is 15 residues. Germline-derived CDR1 and CDR2 are LGHNA and YSLEER.

The CDR3 region has the DNA TGCGCCAGCAGCTTGGGGAGTATCAACACCGGGGAGCTGTTTTTT. Protein product: CASSLGSINTGELFF. This chain connects TRBV5-1 to TRBJ2-2; unclear D gene. The ends were cut back, 0 bases at V and 2 bases at J, with 8 bases in the middle. The CDR3 has 15 residues. Looked up from germline, CDR1 is SGHRS and CDR2 is YFSETQ. Together with reference TRBV5-1 and TRBJ2-2, the CDR3 gives the full variable domain: KAGVTQTPRYLIKTRGQQVTLSCSPISGHRSVSWYQQTPGQGLQFLFEYFSETQRNKGNFPGRFSGRQFSNSRSEMNVSTLELGDSALYLCASSLGSINTGELFFGEGSRLTVL.

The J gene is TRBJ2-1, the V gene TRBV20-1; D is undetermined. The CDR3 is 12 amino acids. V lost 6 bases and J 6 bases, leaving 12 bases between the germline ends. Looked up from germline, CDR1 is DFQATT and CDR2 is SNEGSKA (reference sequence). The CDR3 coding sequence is TGCAGTGCGCCCCAAGGTAGCAATGAGCAGTTCTTC. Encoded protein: CSAPQGSNEQFF.